The 17 T cell receptor beta chains in this list originate from one sample, sequenced in a study of cytomegalovirus exposure and HLA in healthy donors. The PCR employed 60 Vbeta primers together with 13 Jbeta primers. The assay was immunoSEQ multiplex PCR, and TCRdb's table has in-frame clones only and misses some. Its table lists some 110,000 clones. What was sequenced was PBMCs. The origin of the receptors is a man aged 35-49 years in good health and CMV-seronegative.

A word on this clone: The junction shows a germline mismatch at one end, possibly a read error. V gene TRBV7-7 combines with J gene TRBJ2-5, with 9 bases that match TRBD2. Germline V gene lookup returns CDR1 SSHAT and CDR2 FNYEAQ (reference sequence). This CDR3 region has 15 residues. CDR3 bases: TGTGCTAGCAGCTTAAGGGCGGGAGGGCCGGAGACCCAGTACTTC. Translating it yields CASSLRAGGPETQYF.

The chain employs TRBV6-1 and TRBJ2-1; 12 bases map to TRBD2. The trim removed 2 bases at V and 9 bases at J, leaving 5 bases unmatched. The CDR3 has 15 residues. Germline CDR1 reads MNHNS; CDR2 reads SASEGT. In DNA, the CDR3 is TGTGCCAGCAGTGAAATGACTAGCGGGAGCAGTGAGCAGTTCTTC. Translation: CASSEMTSGSSEQFF.

The CDR3 nucleotides are TGCGCCAGCAGCTTGGAAGGGAGTCCCTACAATGAGCAGTTCTTC. Translated: CASSLEGSPYNEQFF. The rearrangement links TRBV5-1 to TRBJ2-1, with D maybe TRBD2 (5 bases). V dropped 0 bases and J dropped 2 bases, with 9 bases sitting between them. The CDR3 length is 15 residues. From germline, CDR1 is SGHRS and CDR2 YFSETQ.

V and J are TRBV28 and TRBJ1-5; 8 bases are shared with TRBD1. The junction had 6 bases not matched to a gene; V was cut back by 10 bases and J by 7 bases. This CDR3 spans 12 amino acids. CDR1 is MDHEN and CDR2 is SYDVKM in the germline V gene. CDR3 bases: TGTGCCATCCGGACAGGGCGACAGCCCCAGCATTTT. Protein sequence: CAIRTGRQPQHF.

The genes are TRBV27 and TRBJ1-5, with unresolved D. V was trimmed by 5 bases and J by 2 bases, leaving 16 bases between them. There are 16 residues in the CDR3. Germline CDR1 reads MNHEY; CDR2 reads SMNVEV (reference sequence). In DNA, the CDR3 is TGTGCCAGCAGTCCCTACCGCGACCTAGGCAATCAGCCCCAGCATTTT. Translating gives CASSPYRDLGNQPQHF.

This chain joins TRBV10-3 and TRBJ1-1; TRBD1 might be the D (5 bases). V was trimmed by 6 bases and J by 1 base, leaving 12 bases between them. The CDR3 has 14 amino acids. Germline CDR1 is ENHRY and CDR2 is SYGVKD. The DNA of the CDR3 is TGTGCCATCAGCCCCGGGCAGGGGAACACTGAAGCTTTCTTT. This encodes CAISPGQGNTEAFF.

The J gene is TRBJ1-5, the V gene TRBV2; 7 bases line up with TRBD1. The germline gives CDR1 SNHLY, CDR2 FYNNEI. Trimming took 7 bases from V and 0 from J; bases not matched to a gene: 3. The CDR3 is 14 amino acids. Written as DNA, the CDR3 is TGTGCCAGCACCAGGGGGGATAGCAATCAGCCCCAGCATTTT. This gives the protein CASTRGDSNQPQHF. Supplemented by reference TRBV2 and TRBJ1-5, the full variable domain reads EPEVTQTPSHQVTQMGQEVILRCVPISNHLYFYWYRQILGQKVEFLVSFYNNEISEKSEIFDDQFSVERPDGSNFTLKIRSTKLEDSAMYFCASTRGDSNQPQHFGDGTRLSIL.

The rearrangement joins TRBV28 to TRBJ1-1, with TRBD1 matching 8 bases. The ends lost 6 bases at V and 6 bases at J; junction bases unmatched: 6. The CDR3 is 13 residues long. The germline gives CDR1 MDHEN, CDR2 SYDVKM. DNA for the CDR3: TGTGCCAGCAGGCTAACAGGGGGGTCTGAAGCTTTCTTT. As protein: CASRLTGGSEAFF.

The rearrangement links TRBV5-6 to TRBJ2-2, with 15 positions matching TRBD2. After removal of 5 bases from V and 10 bases from J, the junction contained 9 bases not matched to a gene. This CDR3 comprises 16 residues. CDR1 and CDR2 (germline): SGHDT, YYEEEE. CDR3 sequence (DNA): TGTGCCAGCAGATCCGGGACTAGCGGGAGGAAAGAGGAGCTGTTTTTT. It translates to CASRSGTSGRKEELFF.

V is TRBV28 and J is TRBJ2-3; 8 positions agree with TRBD2. V lost 4 bases and J lost 4; bases outside the gene matches: 10. Looked up from germline, CDR1 is MDHEN and CDR2 is SYDVKM. The CDR3 extends over 16 amino acids. The CDR3 reads CASSSSGGAKADTQYF. The CDR3 DNA reads as TGTGCCAGCAGTTCCTCGGGGGGGGCGAAGGCAGATACGCAGTATTTT.

CDR3 bases: TGCAGCGTTGAAGAGGGGCAGTCCTACGAGCAGTACTTC. Residues: CSVEEGQSYEQYF. The gene calls are TRBV29-1 and TRBJ2-7; D may be TRBD1 (5 bases). Germline CDR1 SQVTM, CDR2 ANQGSEA. The CDR3 spans 13 residues. V shed 0 bases and J shed 1 base, with 7 bases lying between them.

The genes are TRBV13 and TRBJ2-7; a weak D match, TRBD1 (6 bases). The V and J ends lost 4 bases and 3 bases respectively, with 10 bases between them. Germline CDR1 PRHDT, CDR2 FYEKMQ (reference sequence). The CDR3 covers 13 residues. The DNA for the CDR3 is TGTGCCAGCAGCTCTGGACAGCACTACGAGCAGTACTTC. This codes for CASSSGQHYEQYF.

The chain is built from TRBV6-1 and TRBJ1-3; maybe TRBD1 (5 bases). The V gene's germline CDR1 is MNHNS and CDR2 SASEGT. The CDR3 is made up of 14 amino acids. V shed 7 bases and J shed 2 bases, with 12 bases lying between them. DNA for the CDR3: TGTGCCAGCAAGGCGGGGGACCCTGGAAACACCATATATTTT. Translated, it gives CASKAGDPGNTIYF.

V is TRBV4-2 and J is TRBJ2-6, with TRBD1 as a possible D gene (5 bases). Germline V CDR1 and CDR2: LGHNA, YNFKEQ. Trimming shortened V by 6 bases and J by 2 bases, and 14 bases separated the two germline ends. The CDR3 extends over 16 amino acids. The DNA for the CDR3 is TGTGCCAGCAGTCCTGACAGTACAGCTGGGGCCAACGTCCTGACTTTC. It specifies CASSPDSTAGANVLTF.

This chain joins TRBV6-5 and TRBJ2-7; a possible D gene is TRBD1 (6 bases). Trimming took off 6 bases at V and 0 bases at J, with 9 bases between the two ends. Germline assignment: CDR1 MNHEY and CDR2 SVGAGI. The CDR3 has 13 residues. CDR3 DNA: TGTGCCAGCAGCCCACAGGGCTCCTACGAGCAGTACTTC. This gives the protein CASSPQGSYEQYF.

As to this clone: Germline and junction disagree at one end, which may indicate a read error. The V gene is TRBV7-9, the J gene TRBJ2-7; 9 bases are a match to TRBD2. This CDR3 comprises 14 residues. From germline, CDR1 is SEHNR and CDR2 FQNEAQ (reference sequence). CDR3 DNA: TGTGCCAGCACCCGTAGCGGGAGTGTCTACGAGCAGTGCTTC. Translating gives CASTRSGSVYEQCF.

The chain couples TRBV6-5 to TRBJ1-2; D is possibly TRBD1 (5 bases). CDR3 length: 15 amino acids. Germline CDR1 reads MNHEY; CDR2 reads SVGAGI. With 5 bases removed from V and 6 bases from J, the gap between germline ends came to 19 bases. CDR3 in amino acids: CASSKTRPGEDGYTF. In DNA form, the CDR3 reads TGTGCCAGCAGTAAAACGCGCCCGGGGGAAGATGGCTACACCTTC.